These 6 T cell receptor beta chains originate from one sample sequenced in a study of spatial heterogeneity in lung cancer. The sample's time point: sample taken at primary tumor resection. In TCRdb, the 5' RACE reads were re-called with MiXCR into one record per CDR3 protein. The top ten hold 11% of the sample, which has over 45,000 distinct CDR3 sequences, less than 6% seen once. This material consisted of PBMCs, taken at surgery. These TCRs come from a male donor with early-stage non-small cell lung cancer.

This clonotype was recorded many times. The CDR3: CASSLRPDTQYF. The CDR3 DNA reads as TGTGCCAGCAGTTTAAGGCCGGATACGCAGTATTTT. The chain recombines TRBV28 with TRBJ2-3; D remains unclear. The CDR3 contains 12 residues. Trimming pared 2 bases from V and 6 bases from J, leaving 6 bases between. Germline V gives CDR1 MDHEN, CDR2 SYDVKM.

Many counts were recorded for this clonotype. The chain employs TRBV7-2 and TRBJ2-2; 8 bases match TRBD2. Per germline, CDR1 SGHTA and CDR2 FQGNSA. CDR3 size: 16 residues. The ends lost 1 base at V and 2 bases at J; junction bases unmatched: 3. This CDR3 reads CASSLVSGANTGELFF. CDR3 in DNA: TGTGCCAGCAGCTTAGTTAGCGGGGCAAACACCGGGGAGCTGTTTTTT.

This clonotype has a count of ten or more. The J gene is TRBJ2-3, the V gene TRBV20-1, with TRBD2 matching over 8 bases. The junction had 5 bases not matched to a gene; V was cut back by 6 bases and J by 0 bases. The length of the CDR3 is 14 residues. Germline CDR1 DFQATT, CDR2 SNEGSKA (reference sequence). CDR3 region: CSARSGTSTDTQYF. The CDR3 DNA is TGCAGTGCCCGTAGCGGGACCAGCACAGATACGCAGTATTTT.

This clonotype was counted many times. This sequence joins TRBV7-2 and TRBJ2-5; D gene unclear. The V gene's germline CDR1 is SGHTA and CDR2 FQGNSA. V gave up 0 bases and J gave up 5 bases, with 13 bases separating them. There are 15 residues in the CDR3. CDR3 DNA sequence: TGTGCCAGCAGCTTAGCCACAGCTTCTGGGGAGACCCAGTACTTC. It encodes CASSLATASGETQYF. Variable domain in full (rest from reference TRBV7-2 and TRBJ2-5): GAGVSQSPSNKVTEKGKDVELRCDPISGHTALYWYRQSLGQGLEFLIYFQGNSAPDKSGLPSDRFSAERTGGSVSTLTIQRTQQEDSAVYLCASSLATASGETQYFGPGTRLLVL.

Of note for this clonotype: This may stem from a read error, because a much larger clone lies one nucleotide away. CDR3 sequence: CGSSLAGGSYNEQFF. The CDR3 DNA reads TGTGGCAGCAGTTTGGCGGGAGGCTCCTACAATGAGCAGTTCTTC. The V call is TRBV2, the J call TRBJ2-1; 8 bases agree with TRBD2. The CDR3 has 15 amino acids. The V gene's germline CDR1 is SNHLY and CDR2 FYNNEI.

The chain carries TRBV11-2 and TRBJ2-1, with D tentatively TRBD2 (5 bases). Germline V lookup: CDR1 SGHAT, CDR2 FQNNGV. This CDR3 spans 13 amino acids. The V gene lost 5 bases and the J gene lost 5 bases, with 10 bases spanning the gap. CDR3 loop: CASSLGLHNEQFF. In nucleotides, the CDR3 is TGTGCCAGCAGCCTAGGACTTCACAATGAGCAGTTCTTC. Variable domain in full (rest from reference TRBV11-2 and TRBJ2-1): EAGVAQSPRYKIIEKRQSVAFWCNPISGHATLYWYQQILGQGPKLLIQFQNNGVVDDSQLPKDRFSAERLKGVDSTLKIQPAKLEDSAVYLCASSLGLHNEQFFGPGTRLTVL.